This T cell receptor (beta chain) was observed in a study of shared clonotypes between healthy human individuals. CDR3 length equals 14 residues. The V and J ends lost 7 bases and 5 bases respectively, with 18 bases between them. Germline CDR1 and CDR2: MNHNS and SASEGT. Points from the study as a whole: All-four-donor shared clonotypes had higher generation probabilities than non-shared clonotypes did.

The investigators split CD4+ cells into a CD45RA+ naive subset and a CD45RA-negative memory subset. Note on this clone: The antigen is unknown.

At the deep level, the assay was run. The method was immunoSEQ multiplex PCR; TCRdb's version includes in-frame clones alone and lacks a portion of them. The data contain roughly 640,000 clones, under 80% of them seen just once; the ten biggest clones take up under 2%. This receptor was taken from a woman in her 30s in good health. The V gene is TRBV6-1, the J gene TRBJ2-7; D may be TRBD2 (6 bases). The sample consisted of memory CD4+ T cells sorted from blood. Subset given: CD45RA-negative fraction. The CDR3 bases are TGTGCCAGCATCAAACTGGGGAGGACAAACGAGCAGTACTTC. Protein: CASIKLGRTNEQYF.